This T cell receptor (beta chain) is drawn from a study of T-cell memory formation after mild COVID-19. Study results and limitations: The main location of contracting CD4+ clones was CM and EM, and that of contracting CD8+ clones was EMRA. Pre-infection memory carried some responding clones, suggesting that cross-reactive memory joined.

As for this clonotype: The antigen remains undetermined.

MiXCR, applied by TCRdb to the 5' RACE reads, yields one record per CDR3 protein. The table lists roughly 600,000 distinct CDR3 sequences, roughly 18% of them singletons. Per germline, CDR1 LGHNA and CDR2 YNFKEQ. The length of the CDR3 is 16 residues. The germline V and J ends were trimmed by 0 bases and 4 bases, with 13 bases remaining between them. The V gene is TRBV4-2, the J gene TRBJ2-1, with D perhaps matching TRBD1 or TRBD2 (5 bases each). The clonotype originates from an adult woman who had mild COVID-19 (a few samples of this study predate the infection). Cell type and time point are not known. Material for sequencing was PBMCs or a T cell subset sorted from them (not recorded which). The CDR3 reads CASSQEGWDHYNEQFF. The DNA for the CDR3 is TGTGCCAGCAGCCAAGAGGGGTGGGACCATTACAATGAGCAGTTCTTC.